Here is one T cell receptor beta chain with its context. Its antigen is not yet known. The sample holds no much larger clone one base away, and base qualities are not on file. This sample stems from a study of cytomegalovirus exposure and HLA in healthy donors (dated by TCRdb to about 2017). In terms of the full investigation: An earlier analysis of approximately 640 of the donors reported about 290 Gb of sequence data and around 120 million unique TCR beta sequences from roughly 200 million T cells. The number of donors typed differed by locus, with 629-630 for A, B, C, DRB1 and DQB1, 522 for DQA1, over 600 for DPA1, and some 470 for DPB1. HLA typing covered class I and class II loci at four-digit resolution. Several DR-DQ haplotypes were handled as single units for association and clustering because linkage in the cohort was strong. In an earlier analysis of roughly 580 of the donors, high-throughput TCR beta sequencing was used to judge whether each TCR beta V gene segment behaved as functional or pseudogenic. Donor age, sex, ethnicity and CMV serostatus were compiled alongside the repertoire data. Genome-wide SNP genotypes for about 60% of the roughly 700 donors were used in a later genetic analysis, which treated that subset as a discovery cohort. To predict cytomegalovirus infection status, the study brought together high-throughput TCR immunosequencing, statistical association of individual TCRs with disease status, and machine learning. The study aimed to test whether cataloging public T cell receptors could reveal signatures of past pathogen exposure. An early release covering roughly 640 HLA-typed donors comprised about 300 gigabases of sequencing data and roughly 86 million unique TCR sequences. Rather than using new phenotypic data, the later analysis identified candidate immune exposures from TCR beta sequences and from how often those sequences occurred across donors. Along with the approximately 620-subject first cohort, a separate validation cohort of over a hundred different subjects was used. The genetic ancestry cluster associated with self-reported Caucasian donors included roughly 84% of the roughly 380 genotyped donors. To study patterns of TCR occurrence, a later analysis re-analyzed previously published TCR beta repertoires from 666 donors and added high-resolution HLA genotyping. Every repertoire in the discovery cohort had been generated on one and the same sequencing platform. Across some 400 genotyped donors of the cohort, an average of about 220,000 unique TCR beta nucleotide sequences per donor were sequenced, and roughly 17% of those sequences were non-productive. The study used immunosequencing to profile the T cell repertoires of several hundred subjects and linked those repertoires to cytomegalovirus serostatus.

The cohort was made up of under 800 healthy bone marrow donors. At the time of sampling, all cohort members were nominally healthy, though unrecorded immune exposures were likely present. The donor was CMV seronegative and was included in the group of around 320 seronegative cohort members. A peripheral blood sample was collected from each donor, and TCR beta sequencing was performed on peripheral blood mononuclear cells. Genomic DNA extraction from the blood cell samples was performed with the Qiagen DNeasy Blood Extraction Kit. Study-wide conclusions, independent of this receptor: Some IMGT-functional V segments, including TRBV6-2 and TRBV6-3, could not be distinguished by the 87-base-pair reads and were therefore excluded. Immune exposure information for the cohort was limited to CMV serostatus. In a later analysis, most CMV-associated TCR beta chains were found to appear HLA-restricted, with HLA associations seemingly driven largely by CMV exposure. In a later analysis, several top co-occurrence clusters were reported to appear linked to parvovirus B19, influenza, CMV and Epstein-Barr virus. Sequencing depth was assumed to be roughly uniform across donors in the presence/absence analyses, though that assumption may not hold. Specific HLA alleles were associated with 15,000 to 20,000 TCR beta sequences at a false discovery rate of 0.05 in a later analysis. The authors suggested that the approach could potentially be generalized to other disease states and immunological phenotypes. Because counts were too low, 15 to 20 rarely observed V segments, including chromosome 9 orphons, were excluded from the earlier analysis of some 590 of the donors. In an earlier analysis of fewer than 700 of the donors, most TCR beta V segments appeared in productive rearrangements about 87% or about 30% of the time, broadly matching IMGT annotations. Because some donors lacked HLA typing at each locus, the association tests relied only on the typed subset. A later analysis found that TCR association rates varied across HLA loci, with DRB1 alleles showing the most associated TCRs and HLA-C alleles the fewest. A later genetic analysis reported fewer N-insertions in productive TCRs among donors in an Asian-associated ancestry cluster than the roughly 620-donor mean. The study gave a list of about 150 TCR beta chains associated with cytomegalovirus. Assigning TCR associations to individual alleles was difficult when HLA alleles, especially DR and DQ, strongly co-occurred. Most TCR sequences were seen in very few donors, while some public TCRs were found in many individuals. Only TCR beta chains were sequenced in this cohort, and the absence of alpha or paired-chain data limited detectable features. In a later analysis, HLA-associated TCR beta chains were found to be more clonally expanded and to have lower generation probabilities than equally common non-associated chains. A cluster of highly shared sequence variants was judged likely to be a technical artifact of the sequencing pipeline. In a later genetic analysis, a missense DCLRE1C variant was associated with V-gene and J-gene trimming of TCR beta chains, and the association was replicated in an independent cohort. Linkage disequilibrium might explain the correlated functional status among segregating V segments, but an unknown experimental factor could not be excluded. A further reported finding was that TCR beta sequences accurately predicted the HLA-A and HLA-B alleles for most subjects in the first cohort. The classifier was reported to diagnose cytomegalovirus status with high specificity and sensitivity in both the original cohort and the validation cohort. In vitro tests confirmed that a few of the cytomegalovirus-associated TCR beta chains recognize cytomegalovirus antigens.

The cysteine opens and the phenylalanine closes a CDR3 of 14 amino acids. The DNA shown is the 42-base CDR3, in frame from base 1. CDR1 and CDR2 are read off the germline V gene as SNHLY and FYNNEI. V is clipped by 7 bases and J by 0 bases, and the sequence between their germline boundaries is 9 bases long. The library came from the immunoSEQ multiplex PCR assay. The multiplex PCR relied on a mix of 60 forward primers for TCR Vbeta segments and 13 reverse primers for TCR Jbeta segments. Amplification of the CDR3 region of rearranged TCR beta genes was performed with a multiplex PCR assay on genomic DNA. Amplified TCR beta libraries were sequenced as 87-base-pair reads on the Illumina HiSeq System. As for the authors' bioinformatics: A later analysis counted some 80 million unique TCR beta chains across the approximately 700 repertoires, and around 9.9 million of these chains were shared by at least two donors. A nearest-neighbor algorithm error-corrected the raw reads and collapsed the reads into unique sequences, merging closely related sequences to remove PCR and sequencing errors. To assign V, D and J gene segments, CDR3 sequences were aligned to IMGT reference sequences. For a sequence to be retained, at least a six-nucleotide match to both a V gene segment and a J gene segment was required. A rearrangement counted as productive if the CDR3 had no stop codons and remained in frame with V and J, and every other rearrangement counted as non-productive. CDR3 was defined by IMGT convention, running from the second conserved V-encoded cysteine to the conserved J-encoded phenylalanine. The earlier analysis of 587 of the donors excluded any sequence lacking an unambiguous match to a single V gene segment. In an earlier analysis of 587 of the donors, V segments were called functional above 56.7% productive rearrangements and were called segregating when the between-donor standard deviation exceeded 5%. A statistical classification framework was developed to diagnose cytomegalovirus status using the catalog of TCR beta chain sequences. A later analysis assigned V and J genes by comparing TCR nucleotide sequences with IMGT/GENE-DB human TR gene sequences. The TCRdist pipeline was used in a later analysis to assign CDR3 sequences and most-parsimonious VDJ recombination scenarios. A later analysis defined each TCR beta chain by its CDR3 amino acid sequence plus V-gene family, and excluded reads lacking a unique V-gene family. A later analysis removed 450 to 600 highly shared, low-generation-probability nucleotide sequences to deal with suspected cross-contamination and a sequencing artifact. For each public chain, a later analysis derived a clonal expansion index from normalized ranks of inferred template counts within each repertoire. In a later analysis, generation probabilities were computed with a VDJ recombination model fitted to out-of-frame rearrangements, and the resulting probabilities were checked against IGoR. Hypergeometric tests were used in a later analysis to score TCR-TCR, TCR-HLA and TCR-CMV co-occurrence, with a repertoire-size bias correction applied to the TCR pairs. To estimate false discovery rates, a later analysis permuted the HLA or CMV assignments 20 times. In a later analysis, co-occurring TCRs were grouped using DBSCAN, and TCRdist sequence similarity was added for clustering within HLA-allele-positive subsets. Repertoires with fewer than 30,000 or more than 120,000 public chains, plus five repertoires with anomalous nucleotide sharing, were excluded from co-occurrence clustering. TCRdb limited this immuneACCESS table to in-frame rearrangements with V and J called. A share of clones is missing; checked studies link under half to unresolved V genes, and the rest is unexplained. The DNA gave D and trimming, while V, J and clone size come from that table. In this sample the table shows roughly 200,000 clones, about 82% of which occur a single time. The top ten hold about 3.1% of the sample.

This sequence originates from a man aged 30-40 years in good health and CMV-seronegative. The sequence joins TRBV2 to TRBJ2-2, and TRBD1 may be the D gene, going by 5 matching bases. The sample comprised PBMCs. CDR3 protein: CASIAQANTGELFF. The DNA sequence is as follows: TGTGCCAGCATCGCACAGGCGAACACCGGGGAGCTGTTTTTT.